The sequence of this TCR beta chain was determined in a study of CD8 T cells in ankylosing spondylitis. This clonotype was counted a few times. Its antigen is undetermined. V was shortened by 5 bases and J by 4 bases, with 6 bases between the two germline ends. The CDR3 totals 10 residues. Per germline, CDR1 GTSNPN and CDR2 SVGIG (reference sequence). TCRdb used MiXCR to reprocess the 5' RACE reads, holding one entry per CDR3 protein. The data contain under 250,000 distinct CDR3 sequences, about 10% of them singletons. Study-wide results and limits: It appeared that ankylosing spondylitis blood was characterized by a TCR beta motif of roughly 8 highly homologous variants. Clones linked to the disease showed a CD8+ phenotype. They occurred at relatively low frequencies in peripheral blood.

The chain has TRBV30 and TRBJ2-7; D is unclear. Sequencing input: blood, either unsorted or a sorted T cell fraction (not recorded which). The source is a male donor with ankylosing spondylitis or in good health (not recorded which). This chain's CDR3 is CAWGRYEQYF. CDR3 sequence (DNA): TGTGCCTGGGGTCGTTACGAGCAGTACTTC.